This T cell receptor beta chain was identified during a study of T cell responses to AZD1222 COVID-19 vaccine (dated by TCRdb to about 2021). For the study in its entirety: TCR sequencing covered some 250 trial participants: 200 to 220 given two doses of AZD1222 and 26 given two doses of MenACWY control vaccine. Trial participants were enrolled by age into 18-55, 56-69 and 70-plus year subgroups, with about 150, 27 and 61 TCR-sequenced participants respectively. The research as a whole found: Epitopes outside the regions mutated in the B.1.351 and B.1.1.7 variants were reportedly recognized by nearly half of the unique spike-specific TCRs. Conclusions about previously exposed vaccinees are limited because only a handful of AZD1222 recipients were SARS-CoV-2 seropositive at baseline. The 56-69-year group was small, and its depth increase did not reach significance, likely because of low power. Because no day 14 peak-response samples were available, repertoires were characterized only after the peak T cell response. A significant rise in spike-specific TCR breadth and depth was observed after two AZD1222 doses relative to day 0 and relative to MenACWY recipients. CD4 TCRs associated with the vaccine covered the entire spike protein, and the dominant responses were in regions 160-218 and 743-854. Most participants were white British and females outnumbered males, and the authors suggested that clonal diversity may have been underestimated.

About this clone itself: The antigen it recognizes is unknown. Base qualities are not recorded, but no much larger clone differs from it by a single base.

The CDR3 regions of human TCRbeta chains were analyzed by immunosequencing. The authors processed their data as follows. TCRs in the repertoires were compared against a reference library of SARS-CoV-2-specific TCRs that had been generated with the MIRA antigen-specificity platform. Breadth meant the fraction of unique TCRs that were SARS-CoV-2-associated, whereas depth meant the fraction of total T cells that were SARS-CoV-2-associated. Using the MIRA data, each spike-specific TCR was assigned both to the spike region to which the TCR was reactive and to a CD4 or CD8 class. Log10-transformed breadth and depth values were compared by one-way ANOVA with Sidak's multiple comparisons tests. TCRdb's version of the immuneACCESS table is confined to in-frame rearrangements and falls short of the full clone set. An unresolved V gene accounts for under half of the shortfall where checked; the remainder is of unknown origin. V and J calls and clone size are copied from that table; D and trimming were computed from the DNA. The sample table shows around 99,000 clones, and over 80% are seen once. Roughly 9% of the sample lies in the top ten.

What this sample's time point label stands for: about 28 days (+/-7) after the second vaccine dose. AZD1222 recipients whose second dose came at about 4 weeks and those whose second dose came at about 12 weeks were combined into one group, since spike-specific TCR depth and breadth did not differ between the two schedules. Samples from vaccinated people were obtained from the UK trials COV001 and COV002, which included a single-blind randomized controlled phase 2/3 trial of AZD1222 (ChAdOx1 nCoV-19) in healthy adults. Trial participant PBMC samples were collected at day 0 and day 28 after the second dose for TCRbeta chain sequencing. The sequence was obtained from an adult who received the AZD1222 COVID-19 vaccine. Source: peripheral blood, taken 28 days after the second AZD1222 dose.

The CDR3 region reads CASSLGRQTTLNEQFF. The bases are TGTGCCAGCAGCTTAGGAAGGCAGACGACGCTCAATGAGCAGTTCTTC. The sequence is built from TRBV7-9 and TRBJ2-1, with the D gene not clear enough to name. Trimming at the junction amounts to 1 base on V and 6 bases on J, and the germline ends lie 16 bases apart. For CDR1 and CDR2, the germline V gene (reference sequence) lists SEHNR and FQNEAQ. The CDR3 runs 16 residues from the cysteine to the phenylalanine. The retained sequence is limited to the CDR3, 48 bases, with the frame set at the first base.